This record concerns one T cell receptor (beta chain) sequence. This record belongs to a study of blood T cell repertoires in COVID-19. With 3 bases clipped from V and 6 bases from J, the junction kept 5 bases outside the gene matches. This CDR3 is built from 15 residues. Looked up from germline, CDR1 is SGHAT and CDR2 is FQNNGV. Authors' methods: It was from reference gene primer amplification that nucleated cell counts were estimated. Produced via immunoSEQ multiplex PCR; TCRdb's table is partial and in-frame only. V and J calls and clone size follow that table, whereas D and trimming were derived from the DNA. The data show a few hundred thousand clones, approximately 80% seen once.

The rearrangement links TRBV11-2 to TRBJ2-1; 10 positions match TRBD2. The specimen was peripheral blood. This sequence was found in a human donor in a cohort sampled during active COVID-19. CDR3 region: CASSFQRGGSNEQFF. The CDR3 nucleotides are TGTGCCAGCAGCTTCCAGCGGGGGGGCTCCAATGAGCAGTTCTTC.